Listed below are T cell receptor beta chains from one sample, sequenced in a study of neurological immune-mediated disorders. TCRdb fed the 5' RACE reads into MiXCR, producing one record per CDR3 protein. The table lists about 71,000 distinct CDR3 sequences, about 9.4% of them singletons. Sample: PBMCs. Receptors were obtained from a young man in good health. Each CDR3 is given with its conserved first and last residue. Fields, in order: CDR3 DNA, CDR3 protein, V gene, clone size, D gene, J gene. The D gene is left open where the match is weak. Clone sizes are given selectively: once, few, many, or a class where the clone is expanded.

DNA: TGCAGTGCTAGCGGGACAGCGGCCTACGAGCAGTACTTC
CDR3: CSASGTAAYEQYF
V: TRBV20-1
size: many
D: TRBD1
J: TRBJ2-7

DNA: TGCGCCAGCAGCTTGGGAGCGGACAACCAAGAGACCCAGTACTTC
CDR3: CASSLGADNQETQYF
V: TRBV5-1
size: many
D: -
J: TRBJ2-5

DNA: TGTGCCAGCAGCACGCGGGACAGGGTGCAAGAGACCCAGTACTTC
CDR3: CASSTRDRVQETQYF
V: TRBV7-6
size: few
D: TRBD1
J: TRBJ2-5

DNA: TGCGCCAGCAGCCAAGGAGCGTCGGGGACGGTGAGCACTGAAGCTTTCTTT
CDR3: CASSQGASGTVSTEAFF
V: TRBV4-1
size: many
D: -
J: TRBJ1-1

DNA: TGCGCCAGCAGCTTGGCTGGTCTCCAAGCTTTCTTT
CDR3: CASSLAGLQAFF
V: TRBV5-1
size: many
D: -
J: TRBJ1-1

DNA: TGTGCCAGCAGCAAGGACAGGGGGCACTACAATGAGCAGTTCTTC
CDR3: CASSKDRGHYNEQFF
V: TRBV5-4
size: -
D: TRBD1
J: TRBJ2-1

DNA: TGCGCCAGCAGCCGGGAGGACAGGGGCTCCTACGAGCAGTACTTC
CDR3: CASSREDRGSYEQYF
V: TRBV5-1
size: many
D: TRBD1
J: TRBJ2-7

DNA: TGTGCCAGCAGCCCTAGGGTCAGGGGTGAGCAGTTCTTC
CDR3: CASSPRVRGEQFF
V: TRBV11-1
size: -
D: -
J: TRBJ2-1

DNA: TGTGCCAGTAGGACCACCGGGACAGGGAATCAGCCCCAGCATTTT
CDR3: CASRTTGTGNQPQHF
V: TRBV19
size: many
D: TRBD1
J: TRBJ1-5

DNA: TGTGCCAGCAGCCAAGGTGACAGCGGCACAGATACGCAGTATTTT
CDR3: CASSQGDSGTDTQYF
V: TRBV3-1
size: few
D: -
J: TRBJ2-3

DNA: TGCGCCAGCAGCCCCGGAGGCGGAATATCCGATACGCAGTATTTT
CDR3: CASSPGGGISDTQYF
V: TRBV5-1
size: -
D: -
J: TRBJ2-3

DNA: TGTGCCAGCAGCTCGACAGGGGGCTCTCAGCCCCAGCATTTT
CDR3: CASSSTGGSQPQHF
V: TRBV7-2
size: many
D: TRBD1
J: TRBJ1-5

DNA: TGCGCCAGCAGCTTGGGAGCCTACGAGCAGTACTTC
CDR3: CASSLGAYEQYF
V: TRBV5-1
size: many
D: -
J: TRBJ2-7

DNA: TGTGCCAGCAGCCAAGCAGCCCTCACAGATACGCAGTATTTT
CDR3: CASSQAALTDTQYF
V: TRBV14
size: many
D: -
J: TRBJ2-3

DNA: TGTGCCAGCAGCTTAACCTTACGAGATACAGATACGCAGTATTTT
CDR3: CASSLTLRDTDTQYF
V: TRBV7-2
size: -
D: -
J: TRBJ2-3

DNA: TGTGCCAGCAGCCCGGGGCGGGAGTGGTTTTCCTACGAGCAGTACTTC
CDR3: CASSPGREWFSYEQYF
V: TRBV12-3/TRBV12-4
size: many
D: TRBD2
J: TRBJ2-7

DNA: TGCGCCAGCAGCTTGGGACACGGGACCTACAATGAGCAGTTCTTC
CDR3: CASSLGHGTYNEQFF
V: TRBV5-1
size: many
D: -
J: TRBJ2-1

DNA: TGTGCCAGCAGCCAAGCGGCCACCGGTGGGAAAAACATTCAGTACTTC
CDR3: CASSQAATGGKNIQYF
V: TRBV3-1
size: many
D: -
J: TRBJ2-4

DNA: TGTGCCAGCAGTTTACGACAGGGTGAAGGCTACACCTTC
CDR3: CASSLRQGEGYTF
V: TRBV28
size: many
D: TRBD1
J: TRBJ1-2

DNA: TGTGCCAGCAGCTTAGAATGGGCGGGGTACGATACGCAGTATTTT
CDR3: CASSLEWAGYDTQYF
V: TRBV7-2
size: many
D: -
J: TRBJ2-3

DNA: TGTGCCAGCAGCCACAGGGTCCTGAACACTGAAGCTTTCTTT
CDR3: CASSHRVLNTEAFF
V: TRBV7-9
size: many
D: -
J: TRBJ1-1

DNA: TGCAGTGCTAGGGACCAGACAGGAGTTAATGAAAAACTGTTTTTT
CDR3: CSARDQTGVNEKLFF
V: TRBV20-1
size: many
D: -
J: TRBJ1-4

DNA: TGCGCCAGCAGCCGGATCGGGACAGGGGGTATTGGCACTGAAGCTTTCTTT
CDR3: CASSRIGTGGIGTEAFF
V: TRBV5-1
size: many
D: TRBD1
J: TRBJ1-1

DNA: TGTGCCAGCAGCGTACAGCTGTACAGGGAAACCGGGGAGCTGTTTTTT
CDR3: CASSVQLYRETGELFF
V: TRBV9
size: many
D: -
J: TRBJ2-2

DNA: TGCGCCAGCAGCCGGGGGGGCGCATACACCGGGGAGCTGTTTTTT
CDR3: CASSRGGAYTGELFF
V: TRBV5-1
size: many
D: TRBD2
J: TRBJ2-2

DNA: TGTGCCAGCACCGACCTAGGACGTAACACCGGGGAGCTGTTTTTT
CDR3: CASTDLGRNTGELFF
V: TRBV7-6
size: few
D: -
J: TRBJ2-2

DNA: TGTGCCATCAGTCGACAGGGGGCCAACACCGGGGAGCTGTTTTTT
CDR3: CAISRQGANTGELFF
V: TRBV10-3
size: -
D: TRBD1
J: TRBJ2-2

DNA: TGCAGTGCTAGTGGCCCATTGACCTACAATGAGCAGTTCTTC
CDR3: CSASGPLTYNEQFF
V: TRBV20-1
size: many
D: -
J: TRBJ2-1

DNA: TGTGCCAGCAGTTTGGGGACAGGGTATGGCTACACCTTC
CDR3: CASSLGTGYGYTF
V: TRBV27
size: many
D: TRBD1
J: TRBJ1-2

DNA: TGCAGTGCTAGAAGAGGGACAGAGTTCTTC
CDR3: CSARRGTEFF
V: TRBV20-1
size: many
D: TRBD1
J: TRBJ2-1

DNA: TGTGCCAGCAGTTACGAGCGCAGAGGCACCGGGGAGCTGTTTTTT
CDR3: CASSYERRGTGELFF
V: TRBV6-5
size: many
D: -
J: TRBJ2-2

DNA: TGTGCCAGCAGTCCAAGACCAACTAGGAACCGCGAAACCTTC
CDR3: CASSPRPTRNRETF
V: TRBV28
size: many
D: -
J: TRBJ1-2

DNA: TGTGCCATCAGTGGGACAGGGGGCAAGGAGACCCAGTACTTC
CDR3: CAISGTGGKETQYF
V: TRBV10-3
size: many
D: TRBD1
J: TRBJ2-5

DNA: TGTGCCAGCAGCAACAGAGTACTTAGCGATGAGCAGTTCTTC
CDR3: CASSNRVLSDEQFF
V: TRBV7-3
size: many
D: -
J: TRBJ2-1

DNA: TGCAGGCCGGGACAGGGGCAAACTGAAGCTTTCTTT
CDR3: CRPGQGQTEAFF
V: TRBV20-1
size: many
D: TRBD1
J: TRBJ1-1

DNA: TGTGCCAGCACCCTCTCGGGGAATAGCAATCAGCCCCAGCATTTT
CDR3: CASTLSGNSNQPQHF
V: TRBV27
size: many
D: -
J: TRBJ1-5

DNA: TGTGCCAGCAGCTTAGTCGGGACCCAAAATGAAAAACTGTTTTTT
CDR3: CASSLVGTQNEKLFF
V: TRBV7-2
size: many
D: -
J: TRBJ1-4

DNA: TGTGCCAGCAGCTCAAACCTCACCCCTGGTAGGGTTAGCACAGATACGCAGTATTTT
CDR3: CASSSNLTPGRVSTDTQYF
V: TRBV13
size: -
D: -
J: TRBJ2-3

DNA: TGTGCCAGCAGCCAAGTGGACGGTACGGGCTACACCTTC
CDR3: CASSQVDGTGYTF
V: TRBV3-1
size: many
D: -
J: TRBJ1-2

DNA: TGCGCCAGCAGCGCGGGACTAGCGGGAGCGTCAGATACGCAGTATTTT
CDR3: CASSAGLAGASDTQYF
V: TRBV5-1
size: many
D: TRBD2
J: TRBJ2-3